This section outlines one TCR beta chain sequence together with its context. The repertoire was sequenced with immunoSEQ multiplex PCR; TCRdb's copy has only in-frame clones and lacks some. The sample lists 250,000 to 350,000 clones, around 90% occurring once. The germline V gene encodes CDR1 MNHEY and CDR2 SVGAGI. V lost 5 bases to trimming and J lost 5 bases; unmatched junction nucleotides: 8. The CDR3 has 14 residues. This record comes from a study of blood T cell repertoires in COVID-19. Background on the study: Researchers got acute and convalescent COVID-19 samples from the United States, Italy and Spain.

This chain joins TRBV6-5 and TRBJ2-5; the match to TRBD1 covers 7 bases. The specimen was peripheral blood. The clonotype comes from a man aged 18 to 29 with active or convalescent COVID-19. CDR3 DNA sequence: TGTGCCAGCAGTCGGGACAGCCCGGAGGAGACCCAGTACTTC. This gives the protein CASSRDSPEETQYF.